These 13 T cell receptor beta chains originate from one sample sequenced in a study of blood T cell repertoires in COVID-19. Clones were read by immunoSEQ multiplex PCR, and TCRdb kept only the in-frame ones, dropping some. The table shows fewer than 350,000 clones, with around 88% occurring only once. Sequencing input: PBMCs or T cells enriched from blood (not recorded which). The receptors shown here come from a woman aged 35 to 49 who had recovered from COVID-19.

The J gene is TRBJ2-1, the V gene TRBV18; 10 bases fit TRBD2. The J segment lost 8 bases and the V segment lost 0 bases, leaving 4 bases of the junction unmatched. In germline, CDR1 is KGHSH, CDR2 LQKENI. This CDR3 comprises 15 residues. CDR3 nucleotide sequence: TGTGCCAGCTCACCACCTATAGCGGGAGGATATGAGCAGTTCTTC. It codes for CASSPPIAGGYEQFF.

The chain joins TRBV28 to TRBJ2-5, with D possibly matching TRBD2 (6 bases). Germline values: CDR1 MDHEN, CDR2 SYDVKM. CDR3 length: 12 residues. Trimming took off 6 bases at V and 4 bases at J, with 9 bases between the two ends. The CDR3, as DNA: TGTGCCAGCAGAACTAGCCGAGAGACCCAGTACTTC. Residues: CASRTSRETQYF.

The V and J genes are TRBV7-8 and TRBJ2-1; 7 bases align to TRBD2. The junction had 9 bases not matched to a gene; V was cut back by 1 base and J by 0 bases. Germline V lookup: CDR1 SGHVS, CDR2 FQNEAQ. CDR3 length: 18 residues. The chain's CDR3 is CASSLGPKWEGSYNEQFF. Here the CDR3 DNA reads TGTGCCAGCAGCTTAGGCCCCAAGTGGGAGGGCTCCTACAATGAGCAGTTCTTC.

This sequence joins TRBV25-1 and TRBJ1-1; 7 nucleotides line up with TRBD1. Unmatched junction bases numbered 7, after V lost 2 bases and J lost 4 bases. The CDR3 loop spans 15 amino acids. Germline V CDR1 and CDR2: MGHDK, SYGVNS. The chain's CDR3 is CASSERGRIGTEAFF. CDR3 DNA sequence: TGTGCCAGCAGTGAAAGGGGGCGGATCGGCACTGAAGCTTTCTTT.

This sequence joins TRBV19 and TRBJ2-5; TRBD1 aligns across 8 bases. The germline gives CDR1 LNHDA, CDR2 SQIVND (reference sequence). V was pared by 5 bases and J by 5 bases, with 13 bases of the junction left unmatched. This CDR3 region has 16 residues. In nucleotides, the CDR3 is TGTGCCAGTAGTCCCCGCAAAGACAGGGGTTGGGAGACCCAGTACTTC. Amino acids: CASSPRKDRGWETQYF.

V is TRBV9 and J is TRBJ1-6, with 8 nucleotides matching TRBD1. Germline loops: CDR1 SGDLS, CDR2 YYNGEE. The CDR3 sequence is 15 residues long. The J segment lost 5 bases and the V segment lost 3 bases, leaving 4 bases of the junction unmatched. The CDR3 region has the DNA TGTGCCAGCAGCGGAGACAGGGGTAATAATTCACCCCTCCACTTT. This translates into CASSGDRGNNSPLHF.

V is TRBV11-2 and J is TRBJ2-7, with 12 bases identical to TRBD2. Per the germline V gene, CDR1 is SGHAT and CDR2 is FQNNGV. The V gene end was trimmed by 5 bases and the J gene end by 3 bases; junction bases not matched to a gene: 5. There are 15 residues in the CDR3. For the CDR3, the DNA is TGTGCCAGCAGCACCCGGACTAGCGGGGTCTACGAGCAGTACTTC. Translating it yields CASSTRTSGVYEQYF.

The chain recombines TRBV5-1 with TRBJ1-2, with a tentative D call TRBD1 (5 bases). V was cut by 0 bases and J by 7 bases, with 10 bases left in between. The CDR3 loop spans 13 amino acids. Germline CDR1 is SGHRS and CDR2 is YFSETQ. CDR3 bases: TGCGCCAGCAGCTTGGAGGGGCAGGGTGGCTACACCTTC. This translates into CASSLEGQGGYTF. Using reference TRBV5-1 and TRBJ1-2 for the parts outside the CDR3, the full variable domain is KAGVTQTPRYLIKTRGQQVTLSCSPISGHRSVSWYQQTPGQGLQFLFEYFSETQRNKGNFPGRFSGRQFSNSRSEMNVSTLELGDSALYLCASSLEGQGGYTFGSGTRLTVV.

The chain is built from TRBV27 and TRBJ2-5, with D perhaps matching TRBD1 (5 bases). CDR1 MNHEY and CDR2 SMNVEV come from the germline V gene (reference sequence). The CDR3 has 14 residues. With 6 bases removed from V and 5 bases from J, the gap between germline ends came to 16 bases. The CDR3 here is CASSGSQGVETQYF. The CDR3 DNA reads TGTGCCAGCAGCGGATCGCAGGGTGTGGAGACCCAGTACTTC.

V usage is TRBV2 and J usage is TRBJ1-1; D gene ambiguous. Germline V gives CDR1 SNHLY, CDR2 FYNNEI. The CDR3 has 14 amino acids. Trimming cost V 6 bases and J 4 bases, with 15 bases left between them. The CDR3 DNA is TGTGCCAGCAGGGAGGATCAGTCGAGCACTGAAGCTTTCTTT. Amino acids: CASREDQSSTEAFF.

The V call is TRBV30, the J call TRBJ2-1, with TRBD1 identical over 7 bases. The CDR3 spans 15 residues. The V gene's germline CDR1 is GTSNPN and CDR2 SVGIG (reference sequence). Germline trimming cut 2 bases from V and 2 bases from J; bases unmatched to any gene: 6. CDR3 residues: CAWSPDRMTYNEQFF. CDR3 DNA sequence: TGTGCCTGGAGTCCGGACAGGATGACCTACAATGAGCAGTTCTTC.

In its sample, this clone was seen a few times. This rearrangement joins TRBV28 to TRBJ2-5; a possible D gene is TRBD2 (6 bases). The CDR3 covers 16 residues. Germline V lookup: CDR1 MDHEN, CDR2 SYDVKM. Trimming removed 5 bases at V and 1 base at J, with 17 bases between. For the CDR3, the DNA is TGTGCCAGCAGTAACCCACGAGGGAGGCCCCAAGAGACCCAGTACTTC. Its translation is CASSNPRGRPQETQYF. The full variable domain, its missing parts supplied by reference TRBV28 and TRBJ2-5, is DVKVTQSSRYLVKRTGEKVFLECVQDMDHENMFWYRQDPGLGLRLIYFSYDVKMKEKGDIPEGYSVSREKKERFSLILESASTNQTSMYLCASSNPRGRPQETQYFGPGTRLLVL.

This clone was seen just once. CDR3 sequence: CASSYQPDRTNEKLFF. The DNA of the CDR3 is TGTGCCAGCAGCTACCAACCGGACAGGACTAATGAAAAACTGTTTTTT. The chain carries TRBV9 and TRBJ1-4, with 7 bases matching TRBD1. Germline-derived CDR1 and CDR2 are SGDLS and YYNGEE. The CDR3 has 16 residues. V shed 4 bases and J 2 bases; nucleotides not matched to a gene: 8. Filled out from reference TRBV9 and TRBJ1-4, the complete variable domain reads DSGVTQTPKHLITATGQRVTLRCSPRSGDLSVYWYQQSLDQGLQFLIQYYNGEERAKGNILERFSAQQFPDLHSELNLSSLELGDSALYFCASSYQPDRTNEKLFFGSGTQLSVL.